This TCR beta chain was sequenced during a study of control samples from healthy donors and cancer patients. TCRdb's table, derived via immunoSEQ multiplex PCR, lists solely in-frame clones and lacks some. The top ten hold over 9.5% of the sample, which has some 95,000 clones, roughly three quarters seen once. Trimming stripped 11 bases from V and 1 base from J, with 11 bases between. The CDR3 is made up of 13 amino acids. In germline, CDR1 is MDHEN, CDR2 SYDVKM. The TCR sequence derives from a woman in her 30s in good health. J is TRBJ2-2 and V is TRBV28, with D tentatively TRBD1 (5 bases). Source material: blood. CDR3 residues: CAALGQNTGELFF. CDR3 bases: TGTGCCGCACTCGGACAGAACACCGGGGAGCTGTTTTTT.